The rows below give T cell receptor beta chains drawn from one sample of a study of T cell responses to AZD1222 COVID-19 vaccine. Using immunoSEQ multiplex PCR, the repertoire was profiled, and TCRdb retains in-frame clones only, with some absent. The sample has 170,000 or so clones; about 93% are singletons. This specimen was peripheral blood, taken 28 days after the second dose of the MenACWY control vaccine. The source of these receptors is an adult who received the MenACWY meningococcal vaccine as a control. The CDR3 runs from the conserved cysteine through the conserved F or W. Fields, in order: D gene, J gene, V gene, clone size, CDR3 DNA, CDR3 protein. A D gene is named only where the DNA matches it firmly. Only some rows state a clone size, as once, few, many or a class for expanded clones.

D gene: -; J gene: TRBJ1-1; V gene: TRBV27; clone size: few; CDR3 DNA: TGTGCCAGCAGTTACAAGATGAACACTGAAGCTTTCTTT; CDR3 protein: CASSYKMNTEAFF
D gene: -; J gene: TRBJ2-1; V gene: TRBV7-2; clone size: -; CDR3 DNA: TGTGCCAGCAGCCCCGAGTCGGGGGACAATGAGCAGTTCTTC; CDR3 protein: CASSPESGDNEQFF
D gene: -; J gene: TRBJ1-1; V gene: TRBV11-2; clone size: -; CDR3 DNA: TGTGCCAGCAGCCCTCTGACGGACACTGAAGCTTTCTTT; CDR3 protein: CASSPLTDTEAFF
D gene: -; J gene: TRBJ1-2; V gene: TRBV3-1/TRBV3-2; clone size: -; CDR3 DNA: TGTGCCAGCAGCCCCGGGGACCACTACTATGGCTACACCTTC; CDR3 protein: CASSPGDHYYGYTF
D gene: TRBD2; J gene: TRBJ2-5; V gene: TRBV29-1; clone size: once; CDR3 DNA: TGCAGCGTTGAGGGACTAGGAGAGACCCAGTACTTC; CDR3 protein: CSVEGLGETQYF
D gene: -; J gene: TRBJ1-1; V gene: TRBV7-9; clone size: -; CDR3 DNA: TGTGCCAGCAGCTTATCCTACACAGGGAGGAACACTGAAGCTTTCTTT; CDR3 protein: CASSLSYTGRNTEAFF
D gene: -; J gene: TRBJ2-5; V gene: TRBV9; clone size: once; CDR3 DNA: TGTGCCAGCAGCGTCGGGGTTCAGGTAGAGACCCAGTACTTC; CDR3 protein: CASSVGVQVETQYF
D gene: TRBD1; J gene: TRBJ1-1; V gene: TRBV19; clone size: -; CDR3 DNA: TGTGCCAGTAGCCGACGGGACAGGGCTGTCTTT; CDR3 protein: CASSRRDRAVF
D gene: TRBD2; J gene: TRBJ2-3; V gene: TRBV9; clone size: -; CDR3 DNA: TGTGCCAGCAGCGCGCTAGCGGGCCCCGGGGATACGCAGTATTTT; CDR3 protein: CASSALAGPGDTQYF
D gene: TRBD2; J gene: TRBJ2-1; V gene: TRBV15; clone size: -; CDR3 DNA: TGTGCCACCAGCAGCGGGGGGGCCTACAATGAGCAGTTCTTC; CDR3 protein: CATSSGGAYNEQFF
D gene: -; J gene: TRBJ2-2; V gene: TRBV6-5; clone size: -; CDR3 DNA: TGTGCCAGCAAGAGTCGCGGGCCGAACACCGGGGAGCTGTTTTTT; CDR3 protein: CASKSRGPNTGELFF
D gene: -; J gene: TRBJ1-1; V gene: TRBV6-5; clone size: -; CDR3 DNA: TGTGCCAGCAGTTCCAGGGGAACTGAAGCTTTCTTT; CDR3 protein: CASSSRGTEAFF
D gene: -; J gene: TRBJ1-1; V gene: TRBV5-4; clone size: -; CDR3 DNA: TGTGCCAGCAGTGAATACCGGGACATCCTGCCCCCTGAAGCTTTCTTT; CDR3 protein: CASSEYRDILPPEAFF
D gene: -; J gene: TRBJ1-4; V gene: TRBV9; clone size: -; CDR3 DNA: TGTGCCAGCAGCGTAGAGGACCGCAGTAATGAAAAACTGTTTTTT; CDR3 protein: CASSVEDRSNEKLFF
D gene: -; J gene: TRBJ2-7; V gene: TRBV3-1/TRBV3-2; clone size: -; CDR3 DNA: TGTGCCAGCAGCCAAGTCTCCACAAGCGAGCAGTACTTC; CDR3 protein: CASSQVSTSEQYF
D gene: -; J gene: TRBJ1-2; V gene: TRBV3-1/TRBV3-2; clone size: -; CDR3 DNA: TGTGCCAGCAGCCAAGTGGGCGCACCTAACTATGGCTACACCTTC; CDR3 protein: CASSQVGAPNYGYTF
D gene: -; J gene: TRBJ1-1; V gene: TRBV25-1; clone size: -; CDR3 DNA: TGTGCCAGCAGTGACGGGTCTTTTGGGGGCTGGCGGACTGAAGCTTTCTTT; CDR3 protein: CASSDGSFGGWRTEAFF
D gene: TRBD1; J gene: TRBJ2-3; V gene: TRBV30; clone size: -; CDR3 DNA: TGTGCCCACCGGGACAGGGTCTCAGATACGCAGTATTTT; CDR3 protein: CAHRDRVSDTQYF
D gene: -; J gene: TRBJ1-2; V gene: TRBV30; clone size: -; CDR3 DNA: TGTGCCTGGAGTGCGACGCGAGGCTACACCTTC; CDR3 protein: CAWSATRGYTF
D gene: TRBD1; J gene: TRBJ2-5; V gene: TRBV29-1; clone size: -; CDR3 DNA: TGCAGCGCGGAACAGGGGACGGAGACCCAGTACTTC; CDR3 protein: CSAEQGTETQYF
D gene: -; J gene: TRBJ2-7; V gene: TRBV28; clone size: few; CDR3 DNA: TGTGCCAGCAGCCCACCTGGGCGGGGACGCGAGCAGTACTTC; CDR3 protein: CASSPPGRGREQYF
D gene: -; J gene: TRBJ1-3; V gene: TRBV24-1; clone size: -; CDR3 DNA: TGTGCCACCAGTGACGGGTCTGCAGGAAACACCATATATTTT; CDR3 protein: CATSDGSAGNTIYF
D gene: -; J gene: TRBJ2-3; V gene: TRBV13; clone size: -; CDR3 DNA: TGTGCCAGCCGGGGGCTAGCGCCTACAGATACGCAGTATTTT; CDR3 protein: CASRGLAPTDTQYF
D gene: TRBD1; J gene: TRBJ1-3; V gene: TRBV3-1/TRBV3-2; clone size: -; CDR3 DNA: TGTGCCAGCAGCCAAGGGCAGGGGGCTAACACCATATATTTT; CDR3 protein: CASSQGQGANTIYF
D gene: -; J gene: TRBJ2-7; V gene: TRBV7-8; clone size: once; CDR3 DNA: TGTGCCAGCAGCTTTGGACCAGGGGGCGGGGGCTACGAGCAGTACTTC; CDR3 protein: CASSFGPGGGGYEQYF
D gene: -; J gene: TRBJ1-4; V gene: TRBV5-4; clone size: -; CDR3 DNA: TGTGCCAGCAGCTTGAAGACAGGCTATAATGAAAAACTGTTTTTT; CDR3 protein: CASSLKTGYNEKLFF
D gene: -; J gene: TRBJ1-1; V gene: TRBV7-2; clone size: -; CDR3 DNA: TGTGCCAGCAGCCCAAGCAGAGGGAACACTGAAGCTTTCTTT; CDR3 protein: CASSPSRGNTEAFF
D gene: TRBD2; J gene: TRBJ2-7; V gene: TRBV30; clone size: once; CDR3 DNA: TGTGCCCACGAGGGACTAGCGGATGGGGAGCAGTACTTC; CDR3 protein: CAHEGLADGEQYF
D gene: -; J gene: TRBJ2-3; V gene: TRBV10-1; clone size: -; CDR3 DNA: TGCGCCAGCAGCCCCTCCGGCAGAGTCACAGATACGCAGTATTTT; CDR3 protein: CASSPSGRVTDTQYF
D gene: -; J gene: TRBJ1-2; V gene: TRBV2; clone size: -; CDR3 DNA: TGTGCCAGCAGTGAATGGGGGCAATCAGACTATGGCTACACCTTC; CDR3 protein: CASSEWGQSDYGYTF
D gene: -; J gene: TRBJ2-1; V gene: TRBV7-3; clone size: -; CDR3 DNA: TGTGCCAGCAGCTTAACGGCTTCCCCGTCCTACAATGAGCAGTTCTTC; CDR3 protein: CASSLTASPSYNEQFF
D gene: -; J gene: TRBJ2-1; V gene: TRBV30; clone size: once; CDR3 DNA: TGTGCCTGGAGTTCTCCTTGGACAGCCTTGAATCAGTTCTTC; CDR3 protein: CAWSSPWTALNQFF
D gene: TRBD2; J gene: TRBJ2-7; V gene: TRBV7-2; clone size: -; CDR3 DNA: TGTGCCAGCAGGTATACTAGCGGGGACTCATACGAGCAGTACTTC; CDR3 protein: CASRYTSGDSYEQYF
D gene: TRBD1; J gene: TRBJ1-2; V gene: TRBV19; clone size: -; CDR3 DNA: TGTGCCAGTAGTATCTTATCCTCCTCAGGGGGCCCCGTTGGCTACACCTTC; CDR3 protein: CASSILSSSGGPVGYTF
D gene: -; J gene: TRBJ1-1; V gene: TRBV6-1; clone size: -; CDR3 DNA: TGTGCCAGCAGTGTCCCATCAGCAGGAGTCCCCACTGAAGCTTTCTTT; CDR3 protein: CASSVPSAGVPTEAFF
D gene: -; J gene: TRBJ2-5; V gene: TRBV7-7; clone size: -; CDR3 DNA: TGTGCCAGCAGTCAATCGGCGCCGTACCAAGAGACCCAGTACTTC; CDR3 protein: CASSQSAPYQETQYF
D gene: TRBD1; J gene: TRBJ2-6; V gene: TRBV5-1; clone size: -; CDR3 DNA: TGCGCCAGCAGCCTCACGGGACAGGGAGACTCTGGGGCCAACGTCCTGACTTTC; CDR3 protein: CASSLTGQGDSGANVLTF
D gene: -; J gene: TRBJ1-4; V gene: TRBV6-5; clone size: -; CDR3 DNA: TGTGCCAGCACTCAGGGAGGGGAAAAACTGTTTTTT; CDR3 protein: CASTQGGEKLFF
D gene: TRBD1; J gene: TRBJ2-2; V gene: TRBV11-3; clone size: once; CDR3 DNA: TGTGCCAGCAGCTCAGCCGGGACAGGGGTCACCGGGGAGCTGTTTTTT; CDR3 protein: CASSSAGTGVTGELFF
D gene: TRBD2; J gene: TRBJ2-2; V gene: TRBV6-1; clone size: -; CDR3 DNA: TGTGCCAGCAGTGGAGCGGGGGGAGACACCGGGGAGCTGTTTTTT; CDR3 protein: CASSGAGGDTGELFF
D gene: -; J gene: TRBJ1-5; V gene: TRBV27; clone size: -; CDR3 DNA: TGTGCCAGCAGTTTTGGGACGGGTAACAATCAGCCCCAGCATTTT; CDR3 protein: CASSFGTGNNQPQHF
D gene: -; J gene: TRBJ1-1; V gene: TRBV29-1; clone size: -; CDR3 DNA: TGCAGCGTTACGAGGGCAGACGGCACTGAAGCTTTCTTT; CDR3 protein: CSVTRADGTEAFF
D gene: TRBD1; J gene: TRBJ1-1; V gene: TRBV5-1; clone size: -; CDR3 DNA: TGCGCCAGCAGCTCGGGGACAGGGGGCGGCACTGAAGCTTTCTTT; CDR3 protein: CASSSGTGGGTEAFF
D gene: -; J gene: TRBJ2-3; V gene: TRBV5-4; clone size: -; CDR3 DNA: TGTGCCAGCAGCTTGGTTTTAGCGGGCACAGATACGCAGTATTTT; CDR3 protein: CASSLVLAGTDTQYF
D gene: TRBD1; J gene: TRBJ1-6; V gene: TRBV4-2; clone size: -; CDR3 DNA: TGTGCCAGCAGCCAAGAAGGGGCAGGGGGTTCACCCCTCCACTTT; CDR3 protein: CASSQEGAGGSPLHF
D gene: -; J gene: TRBJ1-4; V gene: TRBV2; clone size: -; CDR3 DNA: TGTGCCAGCAGTGGATCAGGACAGAGGCTTGAAAAACTGTTTTTT; CDR3 protein: CASSGSGQRLEKLFF
D gene: -; J gene: TRBJ1-1; V gene: TRBV4-1; clone size: -; CDR3 DNA: TGCGCCAGCAGCCAAGAAGGGCTCACTGAAGCTTTCTTT; CDR3 protein: CASSQEGLTEAFF
D gene: -; J gene: TRBJ1-5; V gene: TRBV7-9; clone size: once; CDR3 DNA: TGTGCCAGCAGCTTCCACGGGCAGGGCAACAATCAGCCCCAGCATTTT; CDR3 protein: CASSFHGQGNNQPQHF
D gene: TRBD2; J gene: TRBJ2-3; V gene: TRBV5-1; clone size: few; CDR3 DNA: TGCGCCAGCAGCTTAGCGGGGGGCACAGATACGCAGTATTTT; CDR3 protein: CASSLAGGTDTQYF
D gene: -; J gene: TRBJ1-4; V gene: TRBV14; clone size: -; CDR3 DNA: TGTGCCAGCAGCCAAGATGGTATCAAGGGACGAAAACTGTTTTTT; CDR3 protein: CASSQDGIKGRKLFF
D gene: TRBD1; J gene: TRBJ1-1; V gene: TRBV5-1; clone size: -; CDR3 DNA: TGCGCCAGCAGCCCTGGGACAGGGAACACTGAAGCTTTCTTT; CDR3 protein: CASSPGTGNTEAFF
D gene: -; J gene: TRBJ1-2; V gene: TRBV7-9; clone size: -; CDR3 DNA: TGTGCCAGCAGCTTAGAACTCAGGGAGGCTGGCTACACCTTC; CDR3 protein: CASSLELREAGYTF
D gene: TRBD1; J gene: TRBJ2-1; V gene: TRBV4-3; clone size: -; CDR3 DNA: TGCGCCAGCAGCCAAGTTTACGGGACAGGGATCGGGCAGTTCTTC; CDR3 protein: CASSQVYGTGIGQFF
D gene: -; J gene: TRBJ1-1; V gene: TRBV28; clone size: -; CDR3 DNA: TGTGCCAGCAGTTTAGCGGCTGAAGCTTTCTTT; CDR3 protein: CASSLAAEAFF
D gene: -; J gene: TRBJ1-5; V gene: TRBV27; clone size: -; CDR3 DNA: TGTGCCAGCAGTTCCAGTGGGCTTAGCAATCAGCCCCAGCATTTT; CDR3 protein: CASSSSGLSNQPQHF